The subject of this entry is one T cell receptor (beta chain). Its antigen is currently not known. These data belong to a study of monozygotic twins with inflammatory bowel disease (dated by TCRdb to between 2017 and 2020). Background for the entire study: A total of approximately 30 monozygotic twin pairs were included in the full study, comprising nine German pairs (four IBD-concordant, five IBD-discordant) and 19 IBD-discordant Danish pairs. Disease-associated traits were sought mainly through comparisons between IBD patients and their genetically identical healthy co-twins within discordant pairs. Each individual had, on average, about 151 000 unique TCRalpha sequences and 181 000 unique TCRbeta sequences available for analysis.

An approximately 2.5 ml peripheral blood sample was drawn into PAXgene tubes per donor and stored at -80°C. Without T cell sorting, total RNA was isolated from whole blood using the PAXgene blood miRNA kit on an automated QIAcube. Deep TCRalpha and TCRbeta repertoire profiling with unique molecular barcoding was performed on peripheral blood of monozygotic twin pairs concordant or discordant for inflammatory bowel disease. Smoking habits were recorded for all twin pairs, and each individual was classified as a current, former or never smoker. The library came from 5' RACE. The input for every TCR library was around 3,800 ng of total RNA. For each sample, cDNA was synthesized in eight separate reactions using SMARTScribe reverse transcriptase. During cDNA synthesis, template switching introduced unique molecular identifiers that contained a 6-nucleotide sample barcode. TCRalpha and TCRbeta cDNA was amplified in two nested PCRs of roughly 16 and 10 cycles, and bead purification was carried out after each PCR. Before amplification, cDNA was treated with uracil DNA-glycosylase and purified using the QIAquick PCR purification kit. The second PCR added Illumina TruSeq-compatible adapters along with sample-specific barcodes. TapeStation and Qubit were used to check library quality and concentration, and 4 to 6 ng of each library was pooled. Sequencing of the pooled libraries was done on an Illumina HiSeq2500 single-index Rapid Run using custom sequencing primers and 2 x 100 bp reads. The authors' analysis ran thus. MiGEC version 1.2.6 was used for UMI-based consensus assembly, which corrected PCR and sequencing errors. MiXCR version 2.1.1 was used for V(D)J alignment, clonotype assembly and CDR3 extraction. Normalisation of gene usage, clonotype sharing and MAIT/NKT TCR abundance was achieved by analysing the top 1000, 10 000 and 20 000 clonotypes per sample. Diversity was computed as the inverse Simpson index with the vegan R package after downsampling to 27 000 UMIs. Statistical testing used paired Mann-Whitney U tests on the discordant twin pairs and applied Benjamini-Hochberg correction for multiple testing. After reprocessing by TCRdb, each CDR3 protein sequence is one entry, and no DNA is given. V and J calls and clone size were set by TCRdb, not the authors. This specimen's table enumerates about 210,000 distinct CDR3 sequences. Of the sample, around 1.5% falls within the top ten clones.

Points the paper makes about the study in general: Concordant and discordant twins showed no difference in repertoire similarity, possibly because of limited statistical power. IBD patients had lower TCRbeta repertoire diversity, measured by the inverse Simpson index, than their healthy co-twins. Because patients received different immunosuppressive treatments, the repertoires may have picked up extra background noise and variability between individuals. No single strong signal or clonotype linked to IBD turned up in the results, so the idea that one exists was not supported. Compared with healthy twins, IBD patients shared fewer clonotypes with other individuals, and the difference was most pronounced in patients with signs of disease activity. The analysis was unable to tell different T cell subtypes apart.

Its CDR3 holds 15 amino acids, cysteine through phenylalanine. Nucleotide data are not available. Per the germline V gene, SGHRS is the CDR1 and YFSETQ is the CDR2. The clonotype comes from a human donor with ulcerative colitis or Crohn's disease, or a healthy co-twin of an affected twin (not recorded which). Sequencing was done on a sample of blood. The chain employs TRBV5-1 and TRBJ2-1; TCRdb names TRBD1, which stays unverified in the absence of DNA. The CDR3 loop reads CASSAGQGSYNEQFF.